This TCR beta chain was captured in a study of blood T cell repertoires in COVID-19 (dated by TCRdb to between 2020 and 2021). Concerning the study at large: The collaborator samples originated in the United States, Italy and Spain and spanned the acute and convalescent phases of COVID-19. Deeply sampled blood TCRbeta repertoires from subjects exposed to, actively infected with, or recovered from COVID-19 were included in the dataset. Where HLA class I and class II types were available, the types were taken from metadata supplied by the sample provider, not from assay-based typing. The repertoires were released in a freely available public database intended as a resource for research on the immune response to SARS-CoV-2. Samples were obtained from the ongoing ImmuneRACE study (first 160 participants) and from about 1,300 subjects provided by 6 global collaborators. A de-identified subject ID, COVID-19 status, age in years and sex were almost always included in the sample metadata. The prospective study material was composed of cDNA or gDNA derived from T cells, B-cell-depleted T cells, or PBMCs.

The CDR3 runs 16 residues from the cysteine to the phenylalanine. Only the CDR3 part of the read is kept: 48 bases, read in frame from the first base. V loses 4 bases, J loses 2 bases, and the germline ends lie 18 bases apart. From a lookup of the germline V gene, CDR1 and CDR2 are SGHDT and YYEEEE. The immunoSEQ Assay, a bias-controlled multiplex PCR, was used to amplify TCRbeta CDR3 regions from genomic DNA. As for the authors' bioinformatics: Within the assay, amplification of reference gene primers was used to estimate how many nucleated cells each sample contained. To quantify the absolute abundance of each unique TCRbeta CDR3 rearrangement, sequence reads were collapsed and filtered. For each sample, productive Simpson clonality was calculated by taking the square root of Simpson's diversity index across productive rearrangements. As stored in TCRdb, this immuneACCESS dataset retains in-frame rearrangements with V and J assigned. A fraction of the clones does not appear; measured against another copy, unresolved V genes explain less than half of the discrepancy, and the remainder lacks a known reason. That table gives V, J and clone size, and the DNA gave D and trimming. Present in this sample are about 76,000 clones, 80% to 85% of which were seen just once. The ten largest clones take up around a quarter of the sample.

Results and caveats for the whole study, not just this receptor: How much clinical and demographic metadata was included differed by source and by participant, and the metadata was provided uncurated.

Whole blood was collected in K2EDTA tubes by collaborating institutions according to the institutions' own protocols. For TCRbeta analysis, collaborators shipped samples as frozen whole blood, isolated PBMCs, or DNA extracted from either of those sample types. In regard to this clone: Its antigen specificity is not known. The record has no base qualities; no much larger clone is one base away.

The receptor was isolated from a human donor in a cohort sampled during active COVID-19. The sample comprised peripheral blood. The chain was built from TRBV5-6 and TRBJ1-2; perhaps TRBD1 is the D gene, with 6 bases matching. The CDR3 reads as follows: CASSQGHRRWNYGYTF. The bases are TGTGCCAGCAGCCAGGGACACCGGCGGTGGAACTATGGCTACACCTTC.